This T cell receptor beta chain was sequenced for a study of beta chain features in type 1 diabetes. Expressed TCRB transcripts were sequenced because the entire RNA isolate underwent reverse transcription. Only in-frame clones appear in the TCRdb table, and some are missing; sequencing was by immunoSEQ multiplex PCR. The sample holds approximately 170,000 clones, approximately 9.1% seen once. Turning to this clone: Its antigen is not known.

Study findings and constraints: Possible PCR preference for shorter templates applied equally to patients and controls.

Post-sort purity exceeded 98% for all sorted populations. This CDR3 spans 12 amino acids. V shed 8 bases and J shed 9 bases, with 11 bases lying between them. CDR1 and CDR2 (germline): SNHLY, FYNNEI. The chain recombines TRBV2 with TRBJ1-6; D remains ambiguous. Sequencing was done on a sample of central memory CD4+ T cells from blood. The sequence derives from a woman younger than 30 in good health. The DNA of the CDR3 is TGTGCCAGCCGCACGTGGAGTTCACCCCTCCACTTT. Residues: CASRTWSSPLHF.